The 30 T cell receptor beta chains listed next were all sequenced from one sample in a study of blood T cell repertoires in COVID-19. Profiled with immunoSEQ multiplex PCR; TCRdb holds only in-frame clones, not every one. This table holds about 380,000 clones, roughly 87% found once. Material: PBMCs or T cells enriched from blood (not recorded which). The receptor source for this set is a woman under 40 who had recovered from COVID-19.

The V call is TRBV9, the J call TRBJ1-5; D not resolved. V lost 0 bases and J lost 3, with 10 bases in between. The length of the CDR3 is 15 residues. Looked up from germline, CDR1 is SGDLS and CDR2 is YYNGEE. CDR3 protein: CASSVGTGVNQPQHF. The CDR3, as DNA: TGTGCCAGCAGCGTAGGGACCGGGGTCAATCAGCCCCAGCATTTT.

This clone was seen only once. The chain is built from TRBV5-5 and TRBJ2-1; tentative D call: TRBD1 (6 bases). CDR3 length equals 14 residues. Germline lookup yields CDR1 SGHKS and CDR2 YYEKEE (reference sequence). Trimming cost V 5 bases and J 1 base, with 10 bases left between them. This CDR3 is CASSKGGSYNEQFF. The CDR3, as DNA: TGTGCCAGCAGTAAAGGGGGTTCCTACAATGAGCAGTTCTTC.

V usage is TRBV2 and J usage is TRBJ1-3; possibly TRBD1 for D (6 bases). Per the germline V gene, CDR1 is SNHLY and CDR2 is FYNNEI. This CDR3 contains 13 residues. V lost 10 bases and J 0 bases, leaving 10 bases between the germline ends. The CDR3 reads CATTGISGNTIYF. The CDR3 bases are TGTGCCACGACAGGTATCTCTGGAAACACCATATATTTT.

Note on this clone: Germline is not matched at one junction end, which may reflect a read error. The rearrangement links TRBV29-1 to TRBJ2-1; 7 bases line up with TRBD1. The CDR3 has 11 amino acids. CDR1 is SQVTM and CDR2 is ANQGSEA in the germline V gene. The CDR3 nucleotides are TGCAGCGTGGAAGAGGGGGCTGAGCAGTTCTTC. Its protein is CSVEEGAEQFF.

Details on this clone: The junction shows a germline mismatch at one end, possibly a read error. This chain connects TRBV7-2 to TRBJ2-1, with 13 bases identical to TRBD2. The CDR3 consists of 18 residues. The germline gives CDR1 SGHTA, CDR2 FQGNSA. CDR3: CASTQLAGGVFSNNEQFF. The CDR3 bases are TGTGCCAGCACCCAACTAGCGGGAGGGGTCTTCTCCAACAATGAGCAGTTCTTC.

This clone has a single count. The rearrangement joins TRBV10-3 to TRBJ1-2, with 8 nucleotides matching TRBD1. Germline V gives CDR1 ENHRY, CDR2 SYGVKD. CDR3 length equals 14 residues. Trimming removed 3 bases from V and 7 bases from J; junction bases left unmatched: 7. CDR3 residues: CAISDGTGLGGYTF. The CDR3 DNA follows: TGTGCCATCAGTGATGGGACAGGACTAGGTGGCTACACCTTC.

V is TRBV7-2 and J is TRBJ2-3; tentatively, D is TRBD1 (5 bases). Germline V gene lookup returns CDR1 SGHTA and CDR2 FQGNSA. V was pared by 2 bases and J by 2 bases, with 8 bases between. This CDR3 is 14 amino acids long. The CDR3 loop reads CASSLQQVTDTQYF. CDR3 in DNA: TGTGCCAGCAGCTTACAACAGGTCACAGATACGCAGTATTTT.

This chain connects TRBV10-3 to TRBJ1-1; perhaps TRBD1 as D (5 bases). Germline CDR1 and CDR2: ENHRY and SYGVKD. The CDR3 runs 15 residues. Trimming removed 0 bases from V and 4 bases from J, with 12 bases in between. DNA for the CDR3: TGTGCCATCAGTGAGTCGGGCCAGGGTCTCACTGAAGCTTTCTTT. This translates into CAISESGQGLTEAFF.

The CDR3 spells CASSEGTGGSTDTQYF. The CDR3 bases are TGTGCCAGCAGTGAAGGGACAGGGGGCAGCACAGATACGCAGTATTTT. The chain recombines TRBV25-1 with TRBJ2-3; TRBD1 matches at 12 bases. After removal of 2 bases from V and 0 bases from J, the junction contained 0 bases not matched to a gene. The germline V gene encodes CDR1 MGHDK and CDR2 SYGVNS. The CDR3 runs 16 residues.

This chain joins TRBV29-1 and TRBJ2-3; 9 bases are a match to TRBD2. The V gene's germline CDR1 is SQVTM and CDR2 ANQGSEA. The CDR3 is made up of 13 amino acids. The junction had 5 bases not matched to a gene; V was cut back by 6 bases and J by 4 bases. The CDR3 loop is CSVGGGRADTQYF. The CDR3 DNA sequence: TGCAGCGTCGGGGGCGGGAGGGCAGATACGCAGTATTTT.

This chain links TRBV5-1 with TRBJ1-3, with TRBD1 matching 7 bases. Per the germline V gene, CDR1 is SGHRS and CDR2 is YFSETQ. V shed 4 bases, J shed 0 bases, and the junction held 4 bases outside the gene matches. CDR3 length equals 15 residues. As DNA, the CDR3 is TGCGCCAGCAGCGTAGGGACAGTCTCTGGAAACACCATATATTTT. This encodes CASSVGTVSGNTIYF.

This clone was picked up a small number of times. The genes are TRBV9 and TRBJ2-1, with 8 bases matching TRBD1. This CDR3 is built from 13 residues. CDR1 SGDLS and CDR2 YYNGEE come from the germline V gene. V shed 4 bases and J 10 bases; nucleotides not matched to a gene: 7. The CDR3 DNA is TGTGCCAGCAGCCCACGACAGGGGCCCGAGCAGTTCTTC. Translating gives CASSPRQGPEQFF.

This sequence joins TRBV2 and TRBJ1-6; no firm D call. Germline CDR1 reads SNHLY; CDR2 reads FYNNEI. The V end lost 5 bases, the J end lost 10 bases, and 15 bases lay between the germline ends. The CDR3 length is 14 residues. The CDR3: CASSPTTPTSPLHF. The CDR3 nucleotides are TGTGCCAGCAGTCCGACTACCCCCACCTCACCCCTCCACTTT.

The CDR3: CASRLSGTDTQYF. In nucleotides, the CDR3 is TGTGCCAGCAGGTTAAGCGGCACAGATACGCAGTATTTT. This rearrangement joins TRBV6-4 to TRBJ2-3; D not certain. The CDR3 has 13 residues. Germline V CDR1 and CDR2: MRHNA, SNTAGT. V was shortened by 6 bases and J by 1 base, with 8 bases between the two germline ends.

The chain links TRBV12-3 or TRBV12-4 to TRBJ1-2, with a weak D call TRBD1 (5 bases). The CDR3 is made up of 13 amino acids. Trimming cost V 3 bases and J 11 bases, with 16 bases left between them. CDR3 in DNA: TGTGCCAGCAGTTTGGGCAAGGGGACTTGGTACACCTTC. Its translation is CASSLGKGTWYTF.

The gene calls are TRBV19 and TRBJ2-7, with a weak D call TRBD2 (6 bases). The CDR3 covers 15 residues. Germline values: CDR1 LNHDA, CDR2 SQIVND (reference sequence). Trimming cost V 3 bases and J 5 bases, with 17 bases left between them. The CDR3 nucleotides read TGTGCCAGTAGTATCGGAGGGTCGTCAGGCGACGAGCAGTACTTC. This encodes CASSIGGSSGDEQYF.

The chain has TRBV4-1 and TRBJ1-5; D gene ambiguous. V was clipped by 4 bases and J by 2 bases, with 21 bases between them. Germline V gene data show CDR1 as MGHRA and CDR2 as YSYEKL. This CDR3 is 18 amino acids long. The CDR3: CASSLLPWERGGNQPQHF. As DNA, the CDR3 is TGCGCCAGCAGCCTCCTCCCTTGGGAACGGGGAGGCAATCAGCCCCAGCATTTT.

This clone was counted between two and nine times. CDR3 nucleotides: TGTGCCGGCCTACGATGGGGGGAAGACACTGAAGCTTTCTTT. Amino acid sequence: CAGLRWGEDTEAFF. The chain is built from TRBV6-5 and TRBJ1-1; D may be TRBD1 (5 bases). V lost 11 bases, J lost 3 bases, and 19 bases lay in between. Germline V gene sequence: CDR1 MNHEY, CDR2 SVGAGI. CDR3 length equals 14 residues.

The chain joins TRBV5-6 to TRBJ1-1; D is ambiguous. CDR1 and CDR2 (germline): SGHDT, YYEEEE. The V gene lost 0 bases and the J gene lost 4 bases, with 10 bases spanning the gap. This CDR3 comprises 14 residues. CDR3 DNA: TGTGCCAGCAGCTTGGTTGACTTAGGCACTGAAGCTTTCTTT. It is translated as CASSLVDLGTEAFF.

V usage is TRBV9 and J usage is TRBJ1-2, with D perhaps TRBD1 (5 bases). CDR1 SGDLS and CDR2 YYNGEE come from the germline V gene. V was trimmed by 5 bases and J by 13 bases, leaving 24 bases between them. CDR3 size: 14 residues. In DNA, the CDR3 is TGTGCCAGCAGTGGGGGAGGAGGGGCTTTGGATTTCACCTTC. It specifies CASSGGGGALDFTF.

The genes are TRBV7-9 and TRBJ1-1, with D tentatively TRBD1 (5 bases). Trimming took 3 bases from V and 6 from J, leaving 20 bases between them. Per the germline V gene, CDR1 is SEHNR and CDR2 is FQNEAQ (reference sequence). The CDR3 extends over 16 amino acids. The DNA of the CDR3 is TGTGCCAGCAGCTTTCCACAGGACAACTATGGGGCTGAAGCTTTCTTT. This codes for CASSFPQDNYGAEAFF.

This chain connects TRBV30 to TRBJ2-3; D is possibly TRBD1 (6 bases). Germline assignment: CDR1 GTSNPN and CDR2 SVGIG (reference sequence). The CDR3 has 13 amino acids. Deletions cut 4 bases from V and 1 base from J, with 9 bases between. CDR3 loop: CAWNRDGTDTQYF. CDR3 sequence (DNA): TGTGCCTGGAACAGGGACGGCACAGATACGCAGTATTTT.

This rearrangement joins TRBV28 to TRBJ2-1; 10 bases match TRBD2. Germline trimming cut 4 bases from V and 6 bases from J; bases unmatched to any gene: 24. This CDR3 spans 21 amino acids. Germline lookup yields CDR1 MDHEN and CDR2 SYDVKM. The CDR3, as DNA: TGTGCCAGCAGTTCCCTCCTCGGACAGGGACTACTGGTAGCGGGAGGCAATGAGCAGTTCTTC. It translates to CASSSLLGQGLLVAGGNEQFF.

As to this clone: Other DNA sequences within the sample encode an identical CDR3. The chain has TRBV5-1 and TRBJ2-7, with D possibly being TRBD1 (6 bases). The ends were cut back, 0 bases at V and 3 bases at J, with 7 bases in the middle. From germline, CDR1 is SGHRS and CDR2 YFSETQ. This CDR3 is built from 13 residues. DNA of the CDR3: TGCGCCAGCAGCTTGGTACAGGGCTACGAGCAGTACTTC. Protein: CASSLVQGYEQYF.

The chain couples TRBV11-2 to TRBJ2-1; D gene uncertain. Germline assignment: CDR1 SGHAT and CDR2 FQNNGV. This CDR3 contains 10 residues. Trimming stripped 5 bases from V and 7 bases from J, with 3 bases between. CDR3 amino acids: CASSTNEQFF. The CDR3 region has the DNA TGTGCCAGCAGCACTAATGAGCAGTTCTTC.

This chain uses TRBV27 with TRBJ2-7; TRBD1 matches 9 bases. From germline, CDR1 is MNHEY and CDR2 SMNVEV (reference sequence). With V trimmed by 9 bases and J by 1 base, 7 bases remained unmatched. This CDR3 comprises 14 residues. The CDR3 is CASSRDRESYEQYF. The CDR3 DNA reads TGTGCCAGTTCCCGGGACAGGGAGTCCTACGAGCAGTACTTC.

As DNA, the CDR3 is TGCAGCGTTGTGCTGCCGGGTTACGAGCAGTACTTC. Amino acid sequence: CSVVLPGYEQYF. V gene TRBV29-1 combines with J gene TRBJ2-7, with D unresolved. The germline gives CDR1 SQVTM, CDR2 ANQGSEA. This CDR3 has 12 amino acids. V was trimmed by 4 bases and J by 4 bases, leaving 11 bases between them.

The V call is TRBV19, the J call TRBJ1-2, with a tentative D call TRBD1 (5 bases). The CDR3 length is 13 residues. Germline V gene lookup returns CDR1 LNHDA and CDR2 SQIVND (reference sequence). Trimming shortened V by 7 bases and J by 2 bases, and 11 bases separated the two germline ends. This CDR3 reads CASKLGGNYGYTF. For the CDR3, the DNA is TGTGCCAGTAAGCTCGGGGGGAACTATGGCTACACCTTC.

This chain joins TRBV28 and TRBJ2-2, with a possible D match to TRBD1 (5 bases). V lost 4 bases to trimming and J lost 8 bases, with 8 bases between them. The CDR3 contains 12 residues. The germline gives CDR1 MDHEN, CDR2 SYDVKM. CDR3: CASSSRVGELFF. The DNA of the CDR3 is TGTGCCAGCAGTTCCAGGGTTGGGGAGCTGTTTTTT.

This sequence joins TRBV2 and TRBJ2-7, with 8 nucleotides matching TRBD2. The CDR3 totals 14 residues. Germline CDR1 reads SNHLY; CDR2 reads FYNNEI. V gave up 3 bases and J gave up 3 bases; unmatched junction bases: 4. CDR3 sequence reads: CASSDSGSLYEQYF. As DNA, the CDR3 is TGTGCCAGCAGTGACAGCGGGAGTCTCTACGAGCAGTACTTC. The whole variable domain, remainder taken from reference TRBV2 and TRBJ2-7, is EPEVTQTPSHQVTQMGQEVILRCVPISNHLYFYWYRQILGQKVEFLVSFYNNEISEKSEIFDDQFSVERPDGSNFTLKIRSTKLEDSAMYFCASSDSGSLYEQYFGPGTRLTVT.